This is a list of T cell receptor beta chains from one sample in a study of blood T cell repertoires in COVID-19. Method: immunoSEQ multiplex PCR; TCRdb's copy keeps in-frame clones and lacks some. The sample includes roughly 400,000 clones, 91% of them seen just once. Sequencing was carried out using PBMCs or T cells enriched from blood (not recorded which). These receptor sequences come from a woman aged 35 to 49 who had been exposed to COVID-19. The CDR3 runs from the conserved cysteine through the conserved F or W. The D gene is left open where the match is weak. Not all rows give a size; the values are once, few, many and, for expanded clones, a class.

CASSSTGGGHQPQHF TGTGCCAGCAGCTCCACCGGGGGGGGGCATCAGCCCCAGCATTTT TRBV27 NA once TRBJ1-5
CASSLGTGGIPLYGYTF TGTGCCAGCAGTTTAGGGACAGGGGGCATCCCCCTCTATGGCTACACCTTC TRBV6-2/TRBV6-3 TRBD1 NA TRBJ1-2
CSVEDLQGAREAFF TGCAGCGTTGAAGATCTACAGGGGGCCCGTGAAGCTTTCTTT TRBV29-1 TRBD1 NA TRBJ1-1
CAISSRQGVDNEQFF TGTGCCATCAGTTCCCGGCAGGGGGTCGACAATGAGCAGTTCTTC TRBV10-3 TRBD1 NA TRBJ2-1
CASSSGGSSYGYTF TGTGCCAGCAGCTCTGGGGGGTCTTCCTATGGCTACACCTTC TRBV7-9 NA once TRBJ1-2
CATSDATGQGYTF TGTGCCACCAGTGATGCAACGGGACAAGGCTACACCTTC TRBV24-1 NA NA TRBJ1-2
CASSTRTSESDTQYF TGTGCCAGCAGCACTCGGACTAGCGAGTCAGATACGCAGTATTTT TRBV9 TRBD2 NA TRBJ2-3
CASKGQGSWYGYTF TGTGCCAGCAAGGGACAGGGGAGTTGGTATGGCTACACCTTC TRBV25-1 TRBD1 NA TRBJ1-2
CASTLIGGLAGTDTQYF TGTGCCAGCACCCTAATTGGCGGGCTAGCGGGCACAGATACGCAGTATTTT TRBV7-2 TRBD2 NA TRBJ2-3
CASSLDGTGVREQYF TGTGCCAGCAGCTTAGACGGGACAGGGGTTAGAGAGCAGTACTTC TRBV7-2 TRBD1 NA TRBJ2-7
CAISEGGGGQPQHF TGTGCCATCAGCGAGGGAGGGGGCGGCCAGCCCCAGCATTTT TRBV10-3 TRBD1 NA TRBJ1-5
CSASRYGTDSGNTIYF TGCAGTGCTAGTAGGTACGGGACAGACTCTGGAAACACCATATATTTT TRBV20-1 TRBD1 NA TRBJ1-3
CASSVGGLGYTF TGTGCCAGCAGTGTGGGGGGGCTTGGCTACACCTTC TRBV2 NA NA TRBJ1-2
CATEAPNTDTQYF TGTGCCACCGAGGCACCGAACACAGATACGCAGTATTTT TRBV24-1 NA NA TRBJ2-3
CASRLETKGNTIYF TGTGCCAGTAGACTCGAGACAAAAGGAAACACCATATATTTT TRBV19 NA NA TRBJ1-3
CASSDRDRSSYEQYF TGCGCCAGCAGTGACCGGGACAGGTCTTCCTACGAGCAGTACTTC TRBV10-1 TRBD1 NA TRBJ2-7
CASSLTQRNGYTF TGTGCCAGCAGTTTAACACAGAGAAATGGCTACACCTTC TRBV12-3/TRBV12-4 NA NA TRBJ1-2
CASSPGTVYTGELFF TGTGCCAGCAGCCCCGGGACAGTATACACCGGGGAGCTGTTTTTT TRBV5-6 TRBD1 NA TRBJ2-2
CAWTPIGTSGPTDTQYF TGTGCCTGGACCCCAATCGGGACTAGCGGTCCCACAGATACGCAGTATTTT TRBV30 TRBD2 NA TRBJ2-3
CASSQGSGSGNTIYF TGTGCCAGCAGCCAAGGGTCGGGCTCTGGAAACACCATATATTTT TRBV3-1/TRBV3-2 NA NA TRBJ1-3
CASSSQTGGYGYTF TGCGCCAGCAGTAGCCAGACAGGGGGCTATGGCTACACCTTC TRBV5-1 TRBD1 NA TRBJ1-2
CASSKEWDRSVWPHEKLFF TGTGCCAGCAGCAAAGAATGGGACAGGTCTGTCTGGCCCCATGAAAAACTGTTTTTT TRBV21-1 NA NA TRBJ1-4
CASSWLAGMGDTQYF TGTGCCAGCAGTTGGCTAGCGGGGATGGGAGATACGCAGTATTTT TRBV25-1 TRBD2 NA TRBJ2-3
CASSLSRDRNYEQYF TGTGCCAGCAGTTTATCCCGGGACAGGAACTACGAGCAGTACTTC TRBV27 TRBD1 NA TRBJ2-7
CASSSGQGNGYTF TGTGCCAGCAGCTCGGGACAGGGGAATGGCTACACCTTC TRBV7-6 TRBD1 once TRBJ1-2
CASSLRENNSPLHF TGTGCCAGCAGTTTGCGAGAAAACAATTCACCCCTCCACTTT TRBV27 NA once TRBJ1-6
CAWSVRGRFYGYTF TGTGCCTGGAGTGTACGTGGCAGGTTCTATGGCTACACCTTC TRBV30 NA NA TRBJ1-2
CASSDGWAHTEAFF TGTGCCAGCAGTGATGGTTGGGCCCACACTGAAGCTTTCTTT TRBV2 NA once TRBJ1-1
CASNYHRDTYNQPQHF TGTGCCAGTAACTACCACCGGGACACTTACAATCAGCCCCAGCATTTT TRBV19 NA NA TRBJ1-5
CASTPGQGLLSGNTIYF TGTGCCAGCACCCCGGGACAGGGGCTACTCTCTGGAAACACCATATATTTT TRBV2 TRBD1 NA TRBJ1-3
CASTERTGYGYTF TGTGCCAGCACCGAAAGGACAGGATATGGCTACACCTTC TRBV7-3 TRBD1 NA TRBJ1-2
CASSLQGMEQPQHF TGTGCCAGCAGTTTGCAGGGCATGGAACAGCCCCAGCATTTT TRBV28 NA NA TRBJ1-5
CSASEGSGGYGYTF TGCAGTGCTAGTGAGGGGAGCGGAGGCTATGGCTACACCTTC TRBV20-1 NA NA TRBJ1-2
CASRVTGVYGYTF TGTGCCAGCAGAGTTACAGGGGTCTATGGCTACACCTTC TRBV5-4 TRBD1 NA TRBJ1-2
CASSPNEGQATDYGYTF TGTGCCAGCAGCCCGAACGAGGGACAGGCGACTGACTATGGCTACACCTTC TRBV4-2 TRBD1 NA TRBJ1-2
CASSLSRIPRQPQHF TGTGCCAGCAGCTTATCACGGATCCCCAGGCAGCCCCAGCATTTT TRBV7-8 NA NA TRBJ1-5
CASSPRGRGHEQYF TGTGCCAGCAGCCCTAGGGGCAGGGGCCACGAGCAGTACTTC TRBV14 NA NA TRBJ2-7